These T cell receptor beta chains were read from a single sample in a study of blood T cell repertoires in COVID-19. The repertoire was sequenced with immunoSEQ multiplex PCR; TCRdb's copy has only in-frame clones and lacks some. The sample has 60,000 to 90,000 clones; approximately 85% are singletons. Sequenced input: peripheral blood. The receptors shown here come from a man in his 60s with COVID-19, enrolled during active disease. Each CDR3 is given with its conserved first and last residue. Fields, in order: V gene, clone size, J gene, CDR3 protein. Some rows have no size entry. The others give once, few or many, or a class for an expanded clone.

>TRBV18|NA|TRBJ2-3
CASSRYNTDTQYF
>TRBV5-6|once|TRBJ2-7
CASSWGAKTYEQYF
>TRBV18|NA|TRBJ2-5
CASSPPVRKRETQYF
>TRBV6-5|NA|TRBJ2-7
CASSPTDGQTYEQYF
>TRBV7-3|NA|TRBJ2-2
CASRPPGSYTGELFF
>TRBV5-6|NA|TRBJ2-3
CASSLLLAGTSTDTQYF
>TRBV24-1|NA|TRBJ2-7
CATSDPRRLNTYEQYF
>TRBV10-1|few|TRBJ2-1
CASSGPDSSSVNEQFF
>TRBV11-2|once|TRBJ2-1
CASSLVSGQGYNEQFF
>TRBV5-1|few|TRBJ2-7
CASSSQGLREQYF
>TRBV18|NA|TRBJ1-5
CASSLDGRRPQHF
>TRBV2|NA|TRBJ2-1
CASGASEFTNEQFF
>TRBV15|NA|TRBJ2-5
CATSSGADNIQETQYF
>TRBV11-2|NA|TRBJ2-5
CASSKQDWAGETQYF
>TRBV19|NA|TRBJ1-1
CASSSTQSGGDTEAFF
>TRBV7-9|NA|TRBJ1-4
CASSLALTGREKLFF
>TRBV9|NA|TRBJ1-6
CASSVGSDSPLHF
>TRBV6-5|NA|TRBJ1-1
CASSYSGQDTEAFF
>TRBV6-6|NA|TRBJ2-5
CASSYRGNQETQYF
>TRBV24-1|NA|TRBJ1-4
CATSERDSELFF
>TRBV14|NA|TRBJ1-6
CASSQGPGSTDQTSPLHF
>TRBV5-4|NA|TRBJ2-1
CASSGKTGGSYNEQFF
>TRBV2|NA|TRBJ2-2
CASSELGPGNTGELFF